This T cell receptor beta chain was recorded in a study of shared clonotypes between healthy human individuals. In the study overall: Three CD4 naive, three CD4 memory, two CD8 naive and one CD8 memory plate were used per donor. Study results and limitations: Naive subsets typically showed greater estimated richness than memory subsets. The low donor count limited represented genetic and exposure-history diversity.

To note about this clone: Its antigen remains unknown.

The method was immunoSEQ multiplex PCR; TCRdb's version includes in-frame clones alone and lacks a portion of them. The table records under 1,100,000 clones, about 70% of them present only once. Input material: memory CD4+ T cells sorted from blood. Stated subset: CD45RA-negative fraction. The source is a man between 18 and 35 years old in good health.

The CDR3 protein is CASSPTDRSSYEQYF. CDR3 coding DNA: TGTGCCAGTAGTCCAACGGACAGGTCCTCCTACGAGCAGTACTTC. This chain joins TRBV19 and TRBJ2-7; 7 positions match TRBD1. CDR3 length equals 15 residues. CDR1 is LNHDA and CDR2 is SQIVND in the germline V gene (reference sequence). Trimming took 5 bases from V and 0 from J; bases not matched to a gene: 7.